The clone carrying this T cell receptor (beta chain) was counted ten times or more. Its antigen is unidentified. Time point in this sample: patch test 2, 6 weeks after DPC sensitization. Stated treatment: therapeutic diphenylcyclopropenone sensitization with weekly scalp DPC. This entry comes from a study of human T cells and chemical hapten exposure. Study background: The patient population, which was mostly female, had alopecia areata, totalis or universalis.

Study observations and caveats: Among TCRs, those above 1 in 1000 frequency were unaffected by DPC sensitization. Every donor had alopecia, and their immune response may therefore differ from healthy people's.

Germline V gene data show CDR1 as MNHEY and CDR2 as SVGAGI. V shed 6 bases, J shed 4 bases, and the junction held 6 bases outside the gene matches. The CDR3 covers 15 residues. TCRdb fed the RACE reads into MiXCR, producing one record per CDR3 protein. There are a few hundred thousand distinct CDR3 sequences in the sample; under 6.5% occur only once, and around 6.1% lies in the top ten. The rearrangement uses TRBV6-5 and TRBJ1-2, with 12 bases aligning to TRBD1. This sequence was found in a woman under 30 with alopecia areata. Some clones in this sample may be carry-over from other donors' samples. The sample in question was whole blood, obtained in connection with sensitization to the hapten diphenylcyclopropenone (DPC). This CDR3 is CASSQRDRGPYGYTF. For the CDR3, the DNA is TGTGCCAGCAGCCAAAGGGACAGGGGGCCCTATGGCTACACCTTC.